In this sample, the clone carrying this T cell receptor beta chain turned up a few times. Its antigen is unknown. These data originate in a study of blood T cells in healthy people across ages. Overall study findings and caveats: Higher diversity, along with more naive CD4+ cells, distinguished long-lived donors from aged donors. For the donors, CMV status was unknown and possibly confounded expanded clonotype changes. Since the PBMCs were unsorted, naive and antigen-experienced cells could not be conclusively compared.

The CDR3 is 15 residues long. Trimming pared 0 bases from V and 3 bases from J, leaving 8 bases between. Germline V gene sequence: CDR1 SGHVS, CDR2 FQNEAQ. Primers used in a second PCR of roughly 7 to 12 cycles were a sample-barcoded 5' primer and a J-beta primer mix. TCRdb analysed the 5' RACE reads with MiXCR anew, one entry per CDR3 protein. This table holds hundreds of thousands of distinct CDR3 sequences, 24% found once. Another study also made use of these data, one on T cells of mothers and their children. That source adds: The M1S primer of the second PCR added sample barcodes and 2-4 random nucleotides.

V usage is TRBV7-8 and J usage is TRBJ1-4; D is unresolved. The source is a boy younger than 18 in good health. Sequencing was done on a sample of blood. In DNA form, the CDR3 reads TGTGCCAGCAGCTTAGCGGTGTTTTCTAATGAAAAACTGTTTTTT. Its translation: CASSLAVFSNEKLFF.